These T cell receptor beta chains were read from a single sample in a study of T cells in Graves' hyperthyroidism and ophthalmopathy. MiXCR, applied by TCRdb to the multiplex PCR reads, yields one record per CDR3 protein. Of around 380,000 distinct CDR3 sequences detected, roughly 14% appear once; the ten largest clones hold under 25%. Sequenced input: blood. All receptors derive from a man aged 30 to 39 with Graves' hyperthyroidism that later progressed to Graves' ophthalmopathy. CDR3s include the opening cysteine and the closing phenylalanine or tryptophan. A D gene is named only where the DNA matches it firmly. Size values are once, few and many counts, or a class for expanded clones, and some rows have none.

D gene	clone size	V gene	J gene	CDR3 DNA	CDR3 protein
-	many	TRBV4-1	TRBJ1-2	TGCGCCAGCAGCCAAGATCCAGGGTTTGGGGTTTATGGCTACACCTTC	CASSQDPGFGVYGYTF
-	few	TRBV6-1	TRBJ1-6	TGTGCCAGCACTGACCCCTATCAGGGTTTACAATCACCCCTCCACTTT	CASTDPYQGLQSPLHF
-	many	TRBV7-8	TRBJ1-4	TGTGCCAGCAGCTTAGGCAGAGTTGCAACTAATGAAAAACTGTTTTTT	CASSLGRVATNEKLFF
TRBD1	many	TRBV7-9	TRBJ1-1	TGTGCCAGCAGCCTGACAGGGGATTCTTACACTGAAGCTTTCTTT	CASSLTGDSYTEAFF
-	few	TRBV19	TRBJ2-2	TGTGCCAGTACCCATTGGAGGGCCGGGGAGCTGTTTTTT	CASTHWRAGELFF
-	few	TRBV18	TRBJ2-2	TGTGCCAGCTCATCGGACTATTCCCCCGGGGAGCTGTTTTTT	CASSSDYSPGELFF
TRBD2	few	TRBV6-6	TRBJ2-3	TGTGCCAGCAGTTACGTCGGACTAGCGGTATCTAGCACAGATACGCAGTATTTT	CASSYVGLAVSSTDTQYF
-	-	TRBV11-2	TRBJ1-2	TGTGCCATCAGCTTCACCAAAGGGGGCTATGGCTACACCTTC	CAISFTKGGYGYTF
-	many	TRBV2	TRBJ2-2	TGTGCCAGCAGAGTTGCTGGGCAGAACACCGGGGAGCTGTTTTTT	CASRVAGQNTGELFF
-	many	TRBV10-3	TRBJ1-1	TGTGCCATCAGTGAAGGGCAGGGAGGTAGGAGCACTGAAGCTTTCTTT	CAISEGQGGRSTEAFF
-	many	TRBV7-9	TRBJ2-7	TGTGCCAGCAGCTTAGGGCGGCTAGAGACCTACGAGCAGTACTTC	CASSLGRLETYEQYF
-	many	TRBV12-5	TRBJ2-1	TGTGCTAGTGCCTTTAGCTCCTACAATGAGCAGTTCTTC	CASAFSSYNEQFF
-	-	TRBV25-1	TRBJ1-1	TGTGCCAGCAAGGGTGAGGGCCCGGAGACAGAACCCTACACTGAAGCTTTCTTT	CASKGEGPETEPYTEAFF
-	few	TRBV9	TRBJ2-3	TGTGCCAGCAGCCCCGGGGCGGCAGGGACCACAGATACGCAGTATTTT	CASSPGAAGTTDTQYF
-	-	TRBV5-6	TRBJ2-3	TGTGCCAGCAGCTTGGCTTCAGATACGCAGTATTTT	CASSLASDTQYF
TRBD2	once	TRBV12-3/TRBV12-4	TRBJ2-2	TGTGCCAGCAGTTTCCTAGCGGGGGGTCAAACCGGGGAGCTGTTTTTT	CASSFLAGGQTGELFF
TRBD2	-	TRBV7-9	TRBJ2-1	TGTGCCAGCGAGCGGGGGACTGAGCAGTTCTTC	CASERGTEQFF
-	many	TRBV7-7	TRBJ2-5	TGTGCTAGCAGCCCCGGCAGGGATCAAGAGACCCAGTACTTC	CASSPGRDQETQYF
-	few	TRBV7-9	TRBJ1-6	TGTGCCAGCAGCGGCGCGGACGGGGCTGGGCCCTATAATTCACCCCTCCACTTT	CASSGADGAGPYNSPLHF
-	many	TRBV3-1	TRBJ2-1	TGTGCCAGCAGCCATCTGTCCAATGAGCAGTTCTTC	CASSHLSNEQFF
-	many	TRBV12-3/TRBV12-4	TRBJ1-1	TGTGCCAGCAGCTGGGGGACTGAAGCTTTCTTT	CASSWGTEAFF
-	-	TRBV20-1	TRBJ2-1	TGCAGTGCTAGTGTTGGCCGCTCCTACAATGAGCAGTTCTTC	CSASVGRSYNEQFF
-	-	TRBV18	TRBJ2-3	TGTGCCAGCTCAGAGAGGGTTTTCACAGATACGCAGTATTTT	CASSERVFTDTQYF
-	many	TRBV28	TRBJ2-7	TGTGCCAGCAGTCCCCCGCCAGGGGTTTACGAGCAGTACTTC	CASSPPPGVYEQYF
TRBD2	-	TRBV27	TRBJ2-1	TGTGCCAGCAGTGATTTCGGGACTAGCGGGGGCCCGAGGGGGGAGCAGTTCTTC	CASSDFGTSGGPRGEQFF
-	-	TRBV14	TRBJ1-3	TGTGCCAGCAGCCCTCGGTCCTTTGGAAACACCATATATTTT	CASSPRSFGNTIYF
-	few	TRBV7-3	TRBJ1-1	TGTGCCAGCAGCAAAAGGACAGTAGGGCCTGAAGCTTTCTTT	CASSKRTVGPEAFF
TRBD1	-	TRBV4-1	TRBJ1-6	TGCGCCAGCAGCCAATGGACAGGGGCCTCACCCCTCCACTTT	CASSQWTGASPLHF